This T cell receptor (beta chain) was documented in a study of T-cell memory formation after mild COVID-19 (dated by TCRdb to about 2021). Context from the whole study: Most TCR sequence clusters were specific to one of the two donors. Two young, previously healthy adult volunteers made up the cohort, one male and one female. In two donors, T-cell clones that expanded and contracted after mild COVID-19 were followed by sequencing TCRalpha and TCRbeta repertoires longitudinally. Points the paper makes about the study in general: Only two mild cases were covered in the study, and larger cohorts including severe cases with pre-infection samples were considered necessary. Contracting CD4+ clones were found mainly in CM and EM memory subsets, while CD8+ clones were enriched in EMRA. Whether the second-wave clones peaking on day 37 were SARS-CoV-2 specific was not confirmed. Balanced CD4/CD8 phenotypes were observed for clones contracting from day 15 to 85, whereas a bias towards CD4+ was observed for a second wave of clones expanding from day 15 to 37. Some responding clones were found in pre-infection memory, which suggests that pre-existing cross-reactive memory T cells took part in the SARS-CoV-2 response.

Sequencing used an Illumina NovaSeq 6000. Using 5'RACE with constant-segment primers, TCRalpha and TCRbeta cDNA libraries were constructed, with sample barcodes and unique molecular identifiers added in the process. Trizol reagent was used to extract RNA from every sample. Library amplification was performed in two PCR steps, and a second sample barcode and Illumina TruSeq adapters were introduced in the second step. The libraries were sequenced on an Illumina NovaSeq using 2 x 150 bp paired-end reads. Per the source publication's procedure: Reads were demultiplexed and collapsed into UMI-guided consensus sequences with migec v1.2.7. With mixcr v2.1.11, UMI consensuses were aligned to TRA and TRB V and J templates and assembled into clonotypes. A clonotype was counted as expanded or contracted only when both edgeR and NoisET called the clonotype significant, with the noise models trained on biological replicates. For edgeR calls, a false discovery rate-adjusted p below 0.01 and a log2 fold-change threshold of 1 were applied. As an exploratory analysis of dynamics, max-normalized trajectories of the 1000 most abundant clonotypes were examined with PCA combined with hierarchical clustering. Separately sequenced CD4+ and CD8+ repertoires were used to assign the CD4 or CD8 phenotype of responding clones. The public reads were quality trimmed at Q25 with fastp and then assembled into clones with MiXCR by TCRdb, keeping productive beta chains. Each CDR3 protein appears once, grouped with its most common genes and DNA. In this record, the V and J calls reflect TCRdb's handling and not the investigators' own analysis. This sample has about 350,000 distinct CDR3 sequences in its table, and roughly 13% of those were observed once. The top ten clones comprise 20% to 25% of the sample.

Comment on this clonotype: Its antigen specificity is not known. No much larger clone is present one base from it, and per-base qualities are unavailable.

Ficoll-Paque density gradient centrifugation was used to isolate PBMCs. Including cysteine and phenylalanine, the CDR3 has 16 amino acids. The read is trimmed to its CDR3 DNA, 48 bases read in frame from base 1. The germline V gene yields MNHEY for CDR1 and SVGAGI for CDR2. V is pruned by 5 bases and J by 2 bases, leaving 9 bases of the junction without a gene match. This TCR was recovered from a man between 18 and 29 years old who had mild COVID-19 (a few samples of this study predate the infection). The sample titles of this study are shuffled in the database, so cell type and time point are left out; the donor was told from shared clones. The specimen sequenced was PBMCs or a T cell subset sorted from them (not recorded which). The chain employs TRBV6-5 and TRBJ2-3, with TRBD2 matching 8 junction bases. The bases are TGTGCCAGCAGTGGGGGCGGGACTAGTTTCACAGATACGCAGTATTTT. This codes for CASSGGGTSFTDTQYF.